The 9 T cell receptor beta chains given below trace back to one sample, sequenced in a study of T cell changes during pregnancy in multiple sclerosis (dated by TCRdb to between 2018 and 2020). The library was produced with the immunoSEQ multiplex PCR assay. TCRdb holds this immuneACCESS table with in-frame rearrangements only. Some clones are missing; in checked studies, unresolved V genes explain under half, and the rest has no known cause. In this sample the table shows roughly 110,000 clones, roughly 90% of which occur a single time. In total, the top ten clones hold 1.5% to 2% of the sample. The sequencing here drew on peripheral blood, taken after pregnancy. These receptors were taken from a female donor with multiple sclerosis, enrolled in a pregnancy study.

CDR3 sequence (DNA): TGCGCCAGCAGCCTTCTCGGACTGACCAATCAGCCCCAGCATTTT. Residues: CASSLLGLTNQPQHF. The chain carries TRBV4-1 and TRBJ1-5; D unclear. This CDR3 contains 15 residues. Germline CDR1 is MGHRA and CDR2 is YSYEKL. The V end lost 4 bases, the J end lost 3 bases, and 13 bases lay between the germline ends.

This chain links TRBV7-9 with TRBJ1-2; D gene uncertain. This CDR3 region has 15 residues. The germline gives CDR1 SEHNR, CDR2 FQNEAQ (reference sequence). Trimming left V 5 bases short and J 8 bases short, with 21 bases between. CDR3 loop: CASSPPGGEVSGYTF. Here the CDR3 DNA reads TGTGCCAGCAGCCCCCCCGGAGGAGAAGTGAGCGGCTACACCTTC.

V usage is TRBV28 and J usage is TRBJ1-3, with D possibly TRBD1 on 6 matching bases. CDR3 length: 15 amino acids. Germline V gene lookup returns CDR1 MDHEN and CDR2 SYDVKM. V was shortened by 6 bases and J by 3 bases, with 15 bases between the two germline ends. The DNA of the CDR3 is TGTGCCAGCAGCCCTCGGACAGACATTGGAAACACCATATATTTT. Its protein product is CASSPRTDIGNTIYF.

The chain uses TRBV28 and TRBJ1-2, with 10 nucleotides matching TRBD1. Germline CDR1 is MDHEN and CDR2 is SYDVKM. V shed 2 bases, J shed 3 bases, and the junction held 6 bases outside the gene matches. The CDR3 spans 16 residues. The CDR3 region is CASSLPGQGVDYGYTF. The DNA of the CDR3 is TGTGCCAGCAGTTTACCCGGACAGGGGGTAGACTATGGCTACACCTTC.

The chain joins TRBV6-1 to TRBJ1-3; D unclear. Germline assignment: CDR1 MNHNS and CDR2 SASEGT. This CDR3 is 16 amino acids long. Trimming took off 4 bases at V and 0 bases at J, with 13 bases between the two ends. The CDR3 spells CASSADSPGSGNTIYF. Here the CDR3 DNA reads TGTGCCAGCAGTGCGGACTCCCCGGGCTCTGGAAACACCATATATTTT.

V is TRBV19 and J is TRBJ1-5; D may be TRBD1 (5 bases). From germline, CDR1 is LNHDA and CDR2 SQIVND (reference sequence). The ends were cut back, 3 bases at V and 0 bases at J, with 18 bases in the middle. This CDR3 has 18 residues. CDR3 sequence reads: CASSMGRSGGYSNQPQHF. The DNA of the CDR3 is TGTGCCAGTAGTATGGGCAGGTCGGGGGGTTATAGCAATCAGCCCCAGCATTTT.

The chain uses TRBV28 and TRBJ2-1; possibly TRBD1 for D (5 bases). The CDR3 runs 17 residues. V dropped 6 bases and J dropped 0 bases, with 18 bases sitting between them. Germline V CDR1 and CDR2: MDHEN, SYDVKM. The CDR3 sequence: CASRKQRQIFSYNEQFF. CDR3 in DNA: TGTGCCAGCAGGAAGCAAAGACAGATTTTCTCCTACAATGAGCAGTTCTTC.

This chain links TRBV5-1 with TRBJ1-3; D is perhaps TRBD1 (6 bases). Germline lookup yields CDR1 SGHRS and CDR2 YFSETQ. The V end lost 0 bases, the J end lost 2 bases, and 12 bases lay between the germline ends. CDR3 size: 16 residues. The chain's CDR3 is CASSLVQGLAGNTIYF. CDR3 coding DNA: TGCGCCAGCAGCTTGGTACAGGGTTTAGCTGGAAACACCATATATTTT.

The V gene is TRBV2, the J gene TRBJ1-4, with D hard to call. CDR3 length equals 12 residues. The V end lost 7 bases, the J end lost 8 bases, and 11 bases lay between the germline ends. Germline values: CDR1 SNHLY, CDR2 FYNNEI. The DNA of the CDR3 is TGTGCCAGCATGGAGGGCGGCGAAAAACTGTTTTTT. This gives the protein CASMEGGEKLFF.